A selection of T cell receptor beta chains follows, all from one sample in a study of cytomegalovirus exposure and HLA in healthy donors. TCRdb keeps only in-frame clones here, not all; method: immunoSEQ multiplex PCR. Among 150,000 or so clones listed, about 68% were seen once. Material for sequencing was PBMCs. The receptors originated from a man aged 25 to 45 in good health and CMV-seronegative. The CDR3 runs from the conserved cysteine through the conserved F or W. The D gene is left open where the match is weak. Clone size is stated in some rows and not others, as once, few, many or a class when expanded.

V: TRBV7-2
D: -
J: TRBJ1-2
size: -
CDR3: CASSLGDRSGYTF
DNA: TGTGCCAGCAGCTTAGGTGACAGAAGCGGCTACACCTTC

V: TRBV2
D: TRBD2
J: TRBJ2-5
size: few
CDR3: CASSADGGAGETQYF
DNA: TGTGCCAGCAGTGCAGACGGGGGGGCGGGAGAGACCCAGTACTTC

V: TRBV7-4
D: -
J: TRBJ2-7
size: few
CDR3: CASSPPRGYEQYF
DNA: TGTGCCAGCAGCCCCCCCCGCGGCTACGAGCAGTACTTC

V: TRBV28
D: TRBD1
J: TRBJ1-6
size: -
CDR3: CASRLNRGSSPLHF
DNA: TGTGCCAGCCGATTGAACAGGGGTAGCTCACCCCTCCACTTT

V: TRBV5-5
D: TRBD2
J: TRBJ2-7
size: few
CDR3: CASSLRGGGDSYEQYF
DNA: TGTGCCAGCAGCTTGAGGGGCGGGGGGGACTCCTACGAGCAGTACTTC

V: TRBV9
D: -
J: TRBJ2-1
size: -
CDR3: CASSVGGLDEQFF
DNA: TGTGCCAGCAGCGTAGGAGGGTTGGATGAGCAGTTCTTC

V: TRBV5-1
D: -
J: TRBJ2-1
size: -
CDR3: CASRPAVNIHEQFF
DNA: TGCGCCAGCAGGCCCGCAGTGAATATCCATGAGCAGTTCTTC

V: TRBV5-4
D: -
J: TRBJ2-3
size: -
CDR3: CASSLGQYPLLGDTQYF
DNA: TGTGCCAGCAGCCTAGGACAGTACCCTCTACTTGGGGATACGCAGTATTTT

V: TRBV2
D: TRBD2
J: TRBJ2-1
size: -
CDR3: CASGGIGGYNEQFF
DNA: TGTGCCAGCGGCGGCATCGGGGGGTACAATGAGCAGTTCTTC

V: TRBV28
D: -
J: TRBJ1-2
size: -
CDR3: CASRNPGLANYGYTF
DNA: TGTGCCAGTAGGAATCCGGGACTCGCCAACTATGGCTACACCTTC

V: TRBV5-1
D: TRBD1
J: TRBJ2-7
size: few
CDR3: CASSWGQVYPYEQYF
DNA: TGCGCCAGCAGCTGGGGACAGGTCTATCCCTACGAGCAGTACTTC

V: TRBV2
D: -
J: TRBJ1-6
size: -
CDR3: CASSEEGLGNSPLHF
DNA: TGTGCCAGCAGTGAAGAGGGGCTCGGTAATTCACCCCTCCACTTT

V: TRBV7-6
D: TRBD2
J: TRBJ2-1
size: -
CDR3: CASSLPTSGEPSYNEQFF
DNA: TGTGCCAGCAGCCTTCCGACTAGCGGGGAGCCCTCCTACAATGAGCAGTTCTTC

V: TRBV7-3
D: -
J: TRBJ1-1
size: -
CDR3: CASSAWQNTEAFF
DNA: TGTGCCAGCAGTGCATGGCAGAACACTGAAGCTTTCTTT

V: TRBV2
D: TRBD1
J: TRBJ2-1
size: -
CDR3: CASSPGTGNNEQFF
DNA: TGTGCCAGCAGCCCTGGGACAGGGAACAATGAGCAGTTCTTC

V: TRBV9
D: TRBD2
J: TRBJ2-5
size: -
CDR3: CASSLGLAGGVIETQYF
DNA: TGTGCCAGCAGCTTGGGACTAGCGGGGGGGGTGATTGAGACCCAGTACTTC

V: TRBV29-1
D: TRBD1
J: TRBJ1-4
size: -
CDR3: CSACCQGVQATNEKLFF
DNA: TGCAGCGCCTGCTGCCAGGGGGTACAGGCAACTAATGAAAAACTGTTTTTT

V: TRBV19
D: -
J: TRBJ1-1
size: few
CDR3: CASDAGRYTEAFF
DNA: TGTGCCAGTGATGCAGGGAGGTATACTGAAGCTTTCTTT

V: TRBV28
D: -
J: TRBJ2-7
size: few
CDR3: CASSRQASSYEQYF
DNA: TGTGCCAGCAGTAGACAGGCGAGCTCCTACGAGCAGTACTTC

V: TRBV5-4
D: TRBD1
J: TRBJ2-1
size: -
CDR3: CASSPGDSHNEQFF
DNA: TGTGCCAGCAGCCCCGGGGACAGCCACAATGAGCAGTTCTTC

V: TRBV18
D: TRBD2
J: TRBJ2-1
size: few
CDR3: CASSLTIAGGLGNEQFF
DNA: TGTGCCAGCTCACTTACCATAGCGGGGGGGCTCGGCAATGAGCAGTTCTTC

V: TRBV19
D: TRBD1
J: TRBJ1-4
size: -
CDR3: CASSTYRDREEEKLFF
DNA: TGTGCCAGTAGTACCTATCGAGACAGGGAGGAGGAAAAACTGTTTTTT

V: TRBV21-1
D: -
J: TRBJ1-4
size: -
CDR3: CASATLQGPNEKLFF
DNA: TGTGCCAGCGCCACCTTACAGGGCCCGAATGAAAAACTGTTTTTT

V: TRBV6-1
D: -
J: TRBJ1-2
size: -
CDR3: CASSLVGYTF
DNA: TGTGCCAGCAGTCTAGTGGGCTACACCTTC

V: TRBV4-2
D: -
J: TRBJ2-5
size: -
CDR3: CASSQDAQLETQYF
DNA: TGTGCCAGCAGCCAAGACGCCCAGTTAGAGACCCAGTACTTC

V: TRBV2
D: TRBD1
J: TRBJ1-1
size: -
CDR3: CASITGTGGTEAFF
DNA: TGTGCCAGCATCACCGGGACAGGGGGGACTGAAGCTTTCTTT

V: TRBV27
D: TRBD2
J: TRBJ2-1
size: few
CDR3: CASSLLAGAYNEQFF
DNA: TGTGCCAGCAGTTTACTAGCGGGGGCCTACAATGAGCAGTTCTTC

V: TRBV7-3
D: TRBD1
J: TRBJ2-2
size: -
CDR3: CASSPTDYHGQGHHTGELFF
DNA: TGTGCCAGCAGCCCGACAGATTACCACGGACAGGGACATCACACCGGGGAGCTGTTTTTT

V: TRBV9
D: TRBD1
J: TRBJ2-6
size: -
CDR3: CASSSGQGPIGANVLTF
DNA: TGTGCCAGCAGTTCGGGACAGGGGCCTATTGGGGCCAACGTCCTGACTTTC

V: TRBV6-6
D: -
J: TRBJ1-4
size: -
CDR3: CASSPGWGDEKLFF
DNA: TGTGCCAGCAGCCCCGGGTGGGGGGATGAAAAACTGTTTTTT

V: TRBV2
D: -
J: TRBJ1-1
size: many
CDR3: CASSVGEAFF
DNA: TGTGCCAGCAGTGTCGGGGAAGCTTTCTTT

V: TRBV9
D: -
J: TRBJ1-1
size: -
CDR3: CASSTRPELNTEAFF
DNA: TGTGCCAGCAGCACCCGCCCCGAGTTGAACACTGAAGCTTTCTTT

V: TRBV5-4
D: TRBD2
J: TRBJ2-5
size: -
CDR3: CASSLRTRSQETQYF
DNA: TGTGCCAGCAGCTTAAGGACTAGGTCCCAAGAGACCCAGTACTTC

V: TRBV2
D: -
J: TRBJ2-3
size: -
CDR3: CASSDQDTQYF
DNA: TGTGCCAGCAGTGATCAAGATACGCAGTATTTT

V: TRBV4-2
D: TRBD2
J: TRBJ2-3
size: -
CDR3: CASSPPGGQDTQYF
DNA: TGTGCCAGCAGCCCCCCGGGGGGGCAAGATACGCAGTATTTT

V: TRBV11-2
D: TRBD1
J: TRBJ1-3
size: -
CDR3: CASSSFRTGFHSGNTIYF
DNA: TGTGCCAGCAGCTCGTTCCGGACAGGCTTCCACTCTGGAAACACCATATATTTT

V: TRBV6-5
D: -
J: TRBJ1-4
size: -
CDR3: CASSYSNQAGEKLFF
DNA: TGTGCCAGCAGTTACTCTAACCAGGCGGGTGAAAAACTGTTTTTT

V: TRBV6-4
D: TRBD2
J: TRBJ2-3
size: -
CDR3: CASSVERGSTDTQYF
DNA: TGTGCCAGCAGTGTAGAGCGGGGGAGCACAGATACGCAGTATTTT

V: TRBV6-5
D: -
J: TRBJ2-3
size: -
CDR3: CASSEKETDTQYF
DNA: TGTGCCAGCAGTGAGAAGGAGACAGATACGCAGTATTTT

V: TRBV14
D: -
J: TRBJ2-6
size: -
CDR3: CASSQGQPGANVLTF
DNA: TGTGCCAGCAGCCAAGGACAGCCTGGGGCCAACGTCCTGACTTTC

V: TRBV7-9
D: TRBD1
J: TRBJ2-3
size: -
CDR3: CASSSNRGASTDTQYF
DNA: TGTGCCAGCAGCAGTAACAGGGGAGCTAGCACAGATACGCAGTATTTT

V: TRBV7-2
D: TRBD1
J: TRBJ1-5
size: -
CDR3: CASSWDREKSNQPQHF
DNA: TGTGCCAGCAGTTGGGACAGAGAAAAAAGCAATCAGCCCCAGCATTTT

V: TRBV7-6
D: TRBD1
J: TRBJ2-7
size: -
CDR3: CASSLADRGYEQYF
DNA: TGTGCCAGCAGCTTAGCGGACAGGGGCTACGAGCAGTACTTC

V: TRBV6-6
D: -
J: TRBJ2-7
size: -
CDR3: CASSYDSNYEQYF
DNA: TGTGCCAGCAGTTACGACAGTAATTACGAGCAGTACTTC

V: TRBV7-7
D: TRBD2
J: TRBJ2-2
size: -
CDR3: CASSSGLAGVPGELFF
DNA: TGTGCCAGCAGCTCGGGACTAGCGGGGGTTCCCGGGGAGCTGTTTTTT

V: TRBV11-2
D: TRBD1
J: TRBJ1-2
size: -
CDR3: CASSLEGQGEAYGYTF
DNA: TGTGCCAGCAGCTTAGAGGGACAGGGAGAGGCCTATGGCTACACCTTC

V: TRBV7-9
D: -
J: TRBJ1-2
size: -
CDR3: CASSQTKMTDTSYGYTF
DNA: TGTGCCAGCAGCCAGACAAAAATGACGGACACATCCTATGGCTACACCTTC

V: TRBV6-5
D: -
J: TRBJ2-1
size: once
CDR3: CASRLPGDYNEQFF
DNA: TGTGCCAGCAGACTCCCGGGGGATTACAATGAGCAGTTCTTC

V: TRBV7-2
D: TRBD1
J: TRBJ1-2
size: -
CDR3: CASSSGGRLGYTF
DNA: TGTGCCAGCAGCTCAGGGGGAAGGTTGGGCTACACCTTC

V: TRBV6-6
D: -
J: TRBJ1-6
size: few
CDR3: CASSYLEGWSNSPLHF
DNA: TGTGCCAGCAGTTACCTTGAGGGTTGGAGCAATTCACCCCTCCACTTT

V: TRBV11-1
D: -
J: TRBJ1-1
size: -
CDR3: CASSFFSSNTEAFF
DNA: TGTGCCAGCAGCTTTTTTTCGTCGAACACTGAAGCTTTCTTT

V: TRBV4-3
D: TRBD1
J: TRBJ2-1
size: -
CDR3: CASSLTGNSYNEQFF
DNA: TGCGCCAGCAGCCTGACAGGGAACTCCTACAATGAGCAGTTCTTC

V: TRBV5-6
D: TRBD1
J: TRBJ1-1
size: few
CDR3: CASSHWDRINTEAFF
DNA: TGTGCCAGCAGCCACTGGGACAGGATAAACACTGAAGCTTTCTTT

V: TRBV28
D: -
J: TRBJ1-1
size: once
CDR3: CASSGRSGGKTEAFF
DNA: TGTGCCAGCAGTGGGAGGTCGGGGGGGAAAACTGAAGCTTTCTTT

V: TRBV9
D: -
J: TRBJ2-2
size: -
CDR3: CASSVADYPITGELFF
DNA: TGTGCCAGCAGCGTAGCGGACTACCCGATTACCGGGGAGCTGTTTTTT